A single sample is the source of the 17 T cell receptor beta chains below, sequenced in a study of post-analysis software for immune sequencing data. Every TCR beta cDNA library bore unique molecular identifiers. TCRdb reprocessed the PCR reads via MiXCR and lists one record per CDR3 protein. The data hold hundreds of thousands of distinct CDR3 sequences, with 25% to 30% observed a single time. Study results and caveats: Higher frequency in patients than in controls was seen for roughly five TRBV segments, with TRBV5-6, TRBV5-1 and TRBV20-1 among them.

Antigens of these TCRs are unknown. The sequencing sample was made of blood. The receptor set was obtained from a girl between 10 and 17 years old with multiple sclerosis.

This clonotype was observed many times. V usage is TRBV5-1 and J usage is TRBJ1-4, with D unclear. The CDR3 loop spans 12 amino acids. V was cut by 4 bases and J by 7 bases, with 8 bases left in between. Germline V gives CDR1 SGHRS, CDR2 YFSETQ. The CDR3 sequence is CASSPDLEKLFF. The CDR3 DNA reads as TGCGCCAGCAGCCCGGACCTTGAAAAACTGTTTTTT. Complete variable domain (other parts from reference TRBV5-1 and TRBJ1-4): KAGVTQTPRYLIKTRGQQVTLSCSPISGHRSVSWYQQTPGQGLQFLFEYFSETQRNKGNFPGRFSGRQFSNSRSEMNVSTLELGDSALYLCASSPDLEKLFFGSGTQLSVL.

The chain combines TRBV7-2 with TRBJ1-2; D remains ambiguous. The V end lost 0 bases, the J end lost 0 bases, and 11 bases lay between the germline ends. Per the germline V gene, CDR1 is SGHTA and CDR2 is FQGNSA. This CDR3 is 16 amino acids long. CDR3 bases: TGTGCCAGCAGCTTAGCGGCGGATAGTACTAACTATGGCTACACCTTC. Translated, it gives CASSLAADSTNYGYTF.

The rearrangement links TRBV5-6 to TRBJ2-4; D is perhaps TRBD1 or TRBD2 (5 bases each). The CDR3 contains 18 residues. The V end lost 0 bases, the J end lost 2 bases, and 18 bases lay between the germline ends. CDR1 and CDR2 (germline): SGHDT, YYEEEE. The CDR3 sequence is CASSLVSPFWGTKNIQYF. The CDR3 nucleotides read TGTGCCAGCAGCTTGGTCTCCCCCTTCTGGGGGACCAAAAACATTCAGTACTTC. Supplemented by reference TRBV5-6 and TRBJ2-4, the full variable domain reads DAGVTQSPTHLIKTRGQQVTLRCSPKSGHDTVSWYQQALGQGPQFIFQYYEEEERQRGNFPDRFSGHQFPNYSSELNVNALLLGDSALYLCASSLVSPFWGTKNIQYFGAGTRLSVL.

The DNA for the CDR3 is TGTGCCAGCAGGGTAGGGTATGAGCAGTTCTTC. Amino acids: CASRVGYEQFF. The chain carries TRBV3-1 and TRBJ2-1; D uncertain. CDR1 and CDR2 (germline): LGHDT, YNNKEL (reference sequence). The CDR3 covers 11 residues. V was trimmed by 6 bases and J by 8 bases, leaving 8 bases between them.

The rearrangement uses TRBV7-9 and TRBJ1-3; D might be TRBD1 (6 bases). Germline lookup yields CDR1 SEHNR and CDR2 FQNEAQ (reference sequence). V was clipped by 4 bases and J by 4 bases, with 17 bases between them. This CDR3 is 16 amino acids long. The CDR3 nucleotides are TGTGCCAGCAGCTCAACCAGGGGTTTGTGGGGAAACACCATATATTTT. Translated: CASSSTRGLWGNTIYF.

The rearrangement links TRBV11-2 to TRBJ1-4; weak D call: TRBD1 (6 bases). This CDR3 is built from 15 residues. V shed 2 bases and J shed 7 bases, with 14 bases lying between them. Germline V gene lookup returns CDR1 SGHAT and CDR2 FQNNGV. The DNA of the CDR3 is TGTGCCAGCAGCTTACTTCAGGGGTTTTCTGAAAAACTGTTTTTT. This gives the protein CASSLLQGFSEKLFF.

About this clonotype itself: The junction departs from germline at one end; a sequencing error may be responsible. CDR3 amino acids: CASSPTAHSNIGELFF. For the CDR3, the DNA is TGTGCCAGCAGCCCGACAGCGCACAGTAACATCGGGGAGCTGTTTTTT. The chain carries TRBV6-5 and TRBJ2-2, with D perhaps TRBD1 (5 bases). Germline-derived CDR1 and CDR2 are MNHEY and SVGAGI. This CDR3 is 16 amino acids long.

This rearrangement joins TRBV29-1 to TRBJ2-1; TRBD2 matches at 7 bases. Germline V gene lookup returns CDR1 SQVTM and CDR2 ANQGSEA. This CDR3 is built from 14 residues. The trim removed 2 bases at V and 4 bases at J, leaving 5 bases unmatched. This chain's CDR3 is CSVELAERYNEQFF. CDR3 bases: TGCAGCGTTGAACTAGCGGAGCGTTACAATGAGCAGTTCTTC.

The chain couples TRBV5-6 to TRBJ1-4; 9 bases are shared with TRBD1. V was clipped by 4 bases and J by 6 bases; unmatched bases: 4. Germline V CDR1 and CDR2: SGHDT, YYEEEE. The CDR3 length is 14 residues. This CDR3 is CASSLTGGDEKLFF. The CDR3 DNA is TGTGCCAGCAGCCTGACAGGGGGTGATGAAAAACTGTTTTTT. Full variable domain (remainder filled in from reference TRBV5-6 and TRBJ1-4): DAGVTQSPTHLIKTRGQQVTLRCSPKSGHDTVSWYQQALGQGPQFIFQYYEEEERQRGNFPDRFSGHQFPNYSSELNVNALLLGDSALYLCASSLTGGDEKLFFGSGTQLSVL.

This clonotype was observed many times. The CDR3 DNA reads as TGTGCCAGCAGCTCTAGACAGGGCGAAGACTATGGCTACACCTTC. It translates to CASSSRQGEDYGYTF. The rearrangement links TRBV7-2 to TRBJ1-2; 7 bases match TRBD1. Unmatched junction bases numbered 8, after V lost 4 bases and J lost 3 bases. Germline-derived CDR1 and CDR2 are SGHTA and FQGNSA. The CDR3 is made up of 15 amino acids.

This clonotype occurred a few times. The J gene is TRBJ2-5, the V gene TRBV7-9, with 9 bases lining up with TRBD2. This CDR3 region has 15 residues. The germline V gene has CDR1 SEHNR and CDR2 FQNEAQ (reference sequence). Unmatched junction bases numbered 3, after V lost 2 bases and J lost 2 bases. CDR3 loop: CASSLPTSGQETQYF. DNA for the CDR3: TGTGCCAGCAGCTTACCCACTAGCGGGCAAGAGACCCAGTACTTC.

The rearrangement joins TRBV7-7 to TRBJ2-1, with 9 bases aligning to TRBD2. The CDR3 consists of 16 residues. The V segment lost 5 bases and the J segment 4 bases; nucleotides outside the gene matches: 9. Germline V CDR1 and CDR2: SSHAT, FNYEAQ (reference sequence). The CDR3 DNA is TGTGCCAGCAGCGCAGCGCTAGCGGGACCGTACAATGAGCAGTTCTTC. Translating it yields CASSAALAGPYNEQFF.

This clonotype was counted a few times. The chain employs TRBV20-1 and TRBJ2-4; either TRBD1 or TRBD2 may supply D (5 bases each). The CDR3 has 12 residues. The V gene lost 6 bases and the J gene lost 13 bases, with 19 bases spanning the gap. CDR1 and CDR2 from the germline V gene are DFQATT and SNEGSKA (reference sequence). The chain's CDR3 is CSADRDPLEQYF. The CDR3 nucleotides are TGCAGTGCGGACCGGGACCCTTTGGAGCAGTACTTC.

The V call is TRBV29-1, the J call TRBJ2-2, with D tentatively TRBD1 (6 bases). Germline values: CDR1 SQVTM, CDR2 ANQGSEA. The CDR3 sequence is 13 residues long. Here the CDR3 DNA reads TGCGGGGCAGGGGCAGCGAACACCGGGGAGCTGTTTTTT. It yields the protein CGAGAANTGELFF.

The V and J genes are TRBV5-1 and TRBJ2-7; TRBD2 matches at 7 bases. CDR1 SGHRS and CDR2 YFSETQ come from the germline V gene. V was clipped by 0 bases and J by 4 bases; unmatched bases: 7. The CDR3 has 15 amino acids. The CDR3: CASSLAGGREYEQYF. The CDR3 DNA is TGCGCCAGCAGCTTGGCGGGCGGGAGAGAGTACGAGCAGTACTTC.

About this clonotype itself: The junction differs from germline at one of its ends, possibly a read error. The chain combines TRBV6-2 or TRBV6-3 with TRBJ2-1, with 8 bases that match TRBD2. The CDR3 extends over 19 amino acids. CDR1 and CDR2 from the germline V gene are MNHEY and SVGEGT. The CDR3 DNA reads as TGTGCCAGCAGTTACTCGTGGCGGGGGGCCTCTAACTCCTACAATGAGCAGGTCTTC. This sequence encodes CASSYSWRGASNSYNEQVF.

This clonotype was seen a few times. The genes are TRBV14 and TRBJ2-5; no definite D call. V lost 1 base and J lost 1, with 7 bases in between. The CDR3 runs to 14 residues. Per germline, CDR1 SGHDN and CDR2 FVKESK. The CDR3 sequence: CASSQGLLQETQYF. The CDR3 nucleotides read TGTGCCAGCAGCCAAGGACTCCTCCAAGAGACCCAGTACTTC.